The rows below give T cell receptor beta chains drawn from one sample of a study of blood T cell repertoires in COVID-19. The data were produced by immunoSEQ multiplex PCR, yet TCRdb's version contains in-frame clones alone and is incomplete. The sample shows 270,000 or so clones, 85% to 90% of them seen only once. Sequencing was carried out using peripheral blood. The receptors were gathered from a woman aged 40 to 50 who had recovered from COVID-19. Each CDR3 is given without its conserved first and last residue. Fields, in order: V gene, J gene, CDR3 protein.

v_gene: TRBV12-5
j_gene: TRBJ2-3
CDR3aa: ASGSSRELANGDTQY

v_gene: TRBV3-1/TRBV3-2
j_gene: TRBJ2-1
CDR3aa: ASSQPAGGVQF

v_gene: TRBV6-5
j_gene: TRBJ1-2
CDR3aa: ASTQARTEGYT

v_gene: TRBV2
j_gene: TRBJ2-1
CDR3aa: ASSVKLAGNEQF

v_gene: TRBV19
j_gene: TRBJ2-3
CDR3aa: ASSKAQGPTDTQY

v_gene: TRBV6-5
j_gene: TRBJ1-2
CDR3aa: ASSSGGNGYT

v_gene: TRBV19
j_gene: TRBJ1-6
CDR3aa: ASSKKAQGTDSPLH

v_gene: TRBV5-1
j_gene: TRBJ1-3
CDR3aa: ASSALAPSGNTIY

v_gene: TRBV30
j_gene: TRBJ2-5
CDR3aa: AWGTQGETQY

v_gene: TRBV6-5
j_gene: TRBJ2-7
CDR3aa: ARETRGYEQY

v_gene: TRBV5-1
j_gene: TRBJ1-6
CDR3aa: ASSPRQASYSPLH

v_gene: TRBV7-8
j_gene: TRBJ1-1
CDR3aa: ASSPEVGRGRRAF

v_gene: TRBV30
j_gene: TRBJ2-3
CDR3aa: AWSKAVAADTQY

v_gene: TRBV23-1
j_gene: TRBJ2-2
CDR3aa: ASSPVLGGPSGELF

v_gene: TRBV5-1
j_gene: TRBJ2-2
CDR3aa: ASSLGLAKPTGELF

v_gene: TRBV27
j_gene: TRBJ2-3
CDR3aa: ASSRTGTESDTQY

v_gene: TRBV7-8
j_gene: TRBJ1-1
CDR3aa: ASSETELDEAF

v_gene: TRBV4-2
j_gene: TRBJ2-1
CDR3aa: ASSQDRASWPGEQF

v_gene: TRBV19
j_gene: TRBJ1-2
CDR3aa: ASSIVPGKDGYT

v_gene: TRBV11-3
j_gene: TRBJ1-4
CDR3aa: ASSPGDSAHEKLF

v_gene: TRBV5-1
j_gene: TRBJ2-1
CDR3aa: ASSRTSGRDNEQF

v_gene: TRBV28
j_gene: TRBJ2-1
CDR3aa: ASKPTGGHEQF

v_gene: TRBV7-9
j_gene: TRBJ2-7
CDR3aa: ASSLGRGRINEQY

v_gene: TRBV5-6
j_gene: TRBJ2-3
CDR3aa: ASSFRVPDTQY

v_gene: TRBV28
j_gene: TRBJ2-5
CDR3aa: ASSTSLKTGRTQETQY

v_gene: TRBV11-3
j_gene: TRBJ1-4
CDR3aa: ASGYSHEKLF